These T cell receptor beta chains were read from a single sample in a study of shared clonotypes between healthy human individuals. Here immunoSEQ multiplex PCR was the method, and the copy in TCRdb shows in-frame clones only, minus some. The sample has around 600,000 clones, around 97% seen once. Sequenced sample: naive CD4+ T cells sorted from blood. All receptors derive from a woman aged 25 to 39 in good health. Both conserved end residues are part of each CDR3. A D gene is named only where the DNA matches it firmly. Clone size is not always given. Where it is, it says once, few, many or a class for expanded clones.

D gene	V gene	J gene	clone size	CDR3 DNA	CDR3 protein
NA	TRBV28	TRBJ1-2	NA	TGTGCCAGCAGTTTCCGCCAGGATGGCTACACCTTC	CASSFRQDGYTF
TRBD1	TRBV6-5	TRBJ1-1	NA	TGTGCCAGCAGTTCCAGGGGGTCACTGAAGAACACTGAAGCTTTCTTT	CASSSRGSLKNTEAFF
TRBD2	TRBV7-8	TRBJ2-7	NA	TGTGCCAGCAGACAAAGCGGGAGGGATCTCTACGAGCAGTACTTC	CASRQSGRDLYEQYF
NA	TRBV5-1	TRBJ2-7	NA	TGCGCCAGCAGCTTGGCGTCCAGCTACGAGCAGTACTTC	CASSLASSYEQYF
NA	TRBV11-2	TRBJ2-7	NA	TGTGCCAGCAGGAATAGCGGTACCTACGAGCAGTACTTC	CASRNSGTYEQYF
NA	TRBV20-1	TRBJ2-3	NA	TGCAGTGTACCAACCACAGATACGCAGTATTTT	CSVPTTDTQYF
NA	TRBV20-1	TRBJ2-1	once	TGCAGTGCTCCAAACAATGAGCAGTTCTTC	CSAPNNEQFF
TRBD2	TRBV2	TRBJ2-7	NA	TGTGCCAGCAGTGAGGGTTCTAGCGGGAGTTACGAGCAGTACTTC	CASSEGSSGSYEQYF
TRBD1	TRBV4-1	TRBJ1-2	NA	TGCGCCAGCAGCCACCTCCCGACAGGGGCCTATGGCTACACCTTC	CASSHLPTGAYGYTF
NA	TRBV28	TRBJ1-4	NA	TGTGCCAGCAGTTTCCGAGGGGGGTATGATGAAAAACTGTTTTTT	CASSFRGGYDEKLFF
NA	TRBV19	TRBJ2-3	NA	TGTGCCAGTAGCCCACACCGGGGGGACAATGGGGATACGCAGTATTTT	CASSPHRGDNGDTQYF
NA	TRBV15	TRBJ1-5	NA	TGTGCCACCAGCAGAGAACGTACAGGGTTCGGTCAGCCCCAGCATTTT	CATSRERTGFGQPQHF
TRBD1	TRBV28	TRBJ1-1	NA	TGTGCCAGCAGCAGGGGGATTCGGACTGAAGCTTTCTTT	CASSRGIRTEAFF
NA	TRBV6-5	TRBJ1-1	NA	TGTGCCAGCAGTTACGGTCACATGAACACTGAAGCTTTCTTT	CASSYGHMNTEAFF
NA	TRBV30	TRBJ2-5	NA	TGTGCCTGGAGTAGGGCCGGGAAGTGGGAAGAGACCCAGTACTTC	CAWSRAGKWEETQYF
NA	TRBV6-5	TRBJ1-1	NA	TGTGCCAGCAGTCTCCGGGGCAGGGCGAACACTGAAGCTTTCTTT	CASSLRGRANTEAFF
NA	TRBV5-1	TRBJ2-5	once	TGCGCCAGCAGCTTGGTAGGCAGCCAAGAGACCCAGTACTTC	CASSLVGSQETQYF
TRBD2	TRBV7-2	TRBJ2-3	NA	TGTGCCAGCAGCTTAACGGGACTAGCGGGACGAACGGGCACGCAGTATTTT	CASSLTGLAGRTGTQYF
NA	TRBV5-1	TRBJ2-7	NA	TGCGCCAGCAGCTTGGGACCTAGCTCCTACGAGCAGTACTTC	CASSLGPSSYEQYF
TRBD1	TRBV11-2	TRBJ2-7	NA	TGTGCCAGCAGCTTAGAAGGCAGGGGGCCTTACGAGCAGTACTTC	CASSLEGRGPYEQYF
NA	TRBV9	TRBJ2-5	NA	TGTGCCAGCAGCGTAGCTGGATACCAAGAGACCCAGTACTTC	CASSVAGYQETQYF
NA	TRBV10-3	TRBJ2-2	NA	TGTGCCATCAGTGGGGGGCCCGGGGAGCTGTTTTTT	CAISGGPGELFF
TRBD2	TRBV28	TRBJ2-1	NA	TGTGCCAGCAGTTTTATAAGCGGGGGCGGCTATGAGCAGTTCTTC	CASSFISGGGYEQFF
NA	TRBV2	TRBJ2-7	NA	TGTGCCAGCAGTGAAGTCGCGGGACAGACGGGCTACGAGCAGTACTTC	CASSEVAGQTGYEQYF